A single sample gave rise to the 4 T cell receptor beta chains below, sequenced in a study of beta chain features in type 1 diabetes listed by TCRdb under 2018. The full study reports these points: A moderate but significant shortening of TCRB CDR3 length was observed in type 1 diabetes patients in all four CD4+ subsets.

Antigens of these TCRs are unknown. The receptor library was made with the immunoSEQ multiplex PCR assay. The entire isolated RNA was reverse transcribed using the High Capacity cDNA Reverse Transcription Kit, and thus expressed TCRB transcripts were sequenced. TCRdb took this table from immuneACCESS and kept in-frame rearrangements with V and J called. Such tables lack part of the clones; where checked against another copy, unresolved V genes explain under half of the gap, and the rest is unexplained. Recorded for this sample are more than 300,000 clones; approximately 9.9% of them occurred a single time. Clones ranked in the top ten supply about 1% of the sample. Sequencing was carried out using central memory CD4+ T cells from blood. Every receptor here comes from a man in his thirties or forties with type 1 diabetes.

This clone turned up a few times. V and J are TRBV19 and TRBJ1-2, with D unresolved. Looked up from germline, CDR1 is LNHDA and CDR2 is SQIVND (reference sequence). V was pared by 7 bases and J by 4 bases, with 22 bases between. This CDR3 contains 16 residues. The CDR3 DNA sequence: TGTGCCAGTACCTATTCTAGAGGGTCACTTATCTATGGCTACACCTTC. Protein sequence: CASTYSRGSLIYGYTF.

This chain connects TRBV9 to TRBJ2-5; TRBD1 matches 9 bases. V trimming: 4 bases; J trimming: 3 bases; junction bases outside the gene matches: 7. The CDR3 totals 15 residues. The germline V gene has CDR1 SGDLS and CDR2 YYNGEE. CDR3 residues: CASSPQQGAEETQYF. The CDR3 bases are TGTGCCAGCAGCCCGCAACAGGGGGCAGAAGAGACCCAGTACTTC. Full variable domain (remainder filled in from reference TRBV9 and TRBJ2-5): DSGVTQTPKHLITATGQRVTLRCSPRSGDLSVYWYQQSLDQGLQFLIQYYNGEERAKGNILERFSAQQFPDLHSELNLSSLELGDSALYFCASSPQQGAEETQYFGPGTRLLVL.

In nucleotides, the CDR3 is TGTGCCAGTAGTAAGTCCAAACAGGGGGCTCAAGAGACCCAGTACTTC. It encodes CASSKSKQGAQETQYF. V and J are TRBV19 and TRBJ2-5, with 9 bases fitting TRBD1. J gave up 2 bases and V 4 bases, and 8 bases lay outside the gene matches. The CDR3 loop spans 16 amino acids. Germline CDR1 reads LNHDA; CDR2 reads SQIVND (reference sequence).

The gene calls are TRBV25-1 and TRBJ1-2, with D maybe TRBD1 (6 bases). The CDR3 extends over 17 amino acids. Germline CDR1 and CDR2: MGHDK and SYGVNS. V was trimmed by 3 bases and J by 0 bases, leaving 17 bases between them. Here the CDR3 DNA reads TGTGCCAGCAGTGAGGCCAAGGGGGGAACCGCTAACTATGGCTACACCTTC. This translates into CASSEAKGGTANYGYTF.